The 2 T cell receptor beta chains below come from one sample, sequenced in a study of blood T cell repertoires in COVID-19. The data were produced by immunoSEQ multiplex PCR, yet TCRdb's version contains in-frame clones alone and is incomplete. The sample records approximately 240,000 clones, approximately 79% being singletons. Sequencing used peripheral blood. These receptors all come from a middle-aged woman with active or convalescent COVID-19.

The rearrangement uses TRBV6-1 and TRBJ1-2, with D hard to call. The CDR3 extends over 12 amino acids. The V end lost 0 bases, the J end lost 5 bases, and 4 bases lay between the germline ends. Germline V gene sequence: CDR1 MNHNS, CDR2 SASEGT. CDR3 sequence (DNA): TGTGCCAGCAGTGAAGCAGCTTATGGCTACACCTTC. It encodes CASSEAAYGYTF.

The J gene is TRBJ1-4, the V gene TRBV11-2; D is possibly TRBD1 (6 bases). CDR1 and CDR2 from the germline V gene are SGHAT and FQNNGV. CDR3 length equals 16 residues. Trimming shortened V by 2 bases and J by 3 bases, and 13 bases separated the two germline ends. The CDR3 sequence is CASSLTGGKANEKLFF. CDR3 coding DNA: TGTGCCAGCAGCTTAACGGGGGGCAAGGCTAATGAAAAACTGTTTTTT.